This T cell receptor beta chain is drawn from a study of blood T cell repertoires in COVID-19 (dated by TCRdb to about 2020). Study-level background: The collaborator samples originated in the United States, Italy and Spain and spanned the acute and convalescent phases of COVID-19. The prospective study material was composed of cDNA or gDNA derived from T cells, B-cell-depleted T cells, or PBMCs. Deeply sampled blood TCRbeta repertoires from subjects exposed to, actively infected with, or recovered from COVID-19 were included in the dataset. The repertoires were released in a freely available public database meant as a resource for research on the immune response to SARS-CoV-2. Samples were obtained from the ongoing ImmuneRACE study (first 160 participants) and from 1,000 to 1,500 subjects provided by 6 global collaborators. A de-identified subject ID, COVID-19 status, age in years and sex were almost always included in the sample metadata. Where HLA class I and class II types were available, the types were taken from metadata supplied by the sample provider, not from assay-based typing.

What the work shows at the level of the full study, not this receptor alone: How much clinical and demographic metadata was included differed by source and by participant, and the metadata was provided uncurated.

TCRbeta CDR3 regions were amplified from genomic DNA by means of the immunoSEQ Assay, a bias-controlled multiplex PCR. As for the authors' bioinformatics: Within the assay, amplification of reference gene primers was used to estimate how many nucleated cells each sample contained. To quantify the absolute abundance of each unique TCRbeta CDR3 rearrangement, sequence reads were collapsed and filtered. For each sample, productive Simpson clonality was calculated by taking the square root of Simpson's diversity index across productive rearrangements. TCRdb mirrors the immuneACCESS table, restricted to in-frame sequences. Some clones are absent from its copies; in checked studies, under half trace to an unresolved V gene, and the reason for the others is unknown. D and trimming were read from the DNA, whereas the V and J calls and clone size are those reported in that table. Across this sample there are tens of thousands of clones, with less than 85% seen only once. Over 6.5% of the sample is taken by the ten largest.

The germline V and J ends show losses of 3 bases and 10 bases respectively, and no gene match explains 9 bases of the junction. The cysteine opens and the phenylalanine closes a CDR3 of 14 amino acids. Only CDR3 DNA is held: 42 bases, read in frame from base 1. For CDR1 and CDR2, the germline V gene (reference sequence) lists GTSNPN and SVGIG. This clone was detected only a few times. What this receptor recognizes is not known. There are no base qualities to consult, and no much larger clone falls within one base. Collaborating institutions collected whole blood in K2EDTA tubes following their own protocols. For TCRbeta analysis, collaborator samples were shipped as frozen whole blood, as isolated PBMCs, or as DNA extracted from either sample type.

The rearranged segments are TRBV30 and TRBJ2-1; 10 central nucleotides agree with TRBD2. The sample consisted of peripheral blood. The clonotype comes from a man between 65 and 85 years old with acute or convalescent COVID-19. CDR3 protein: CAWRTGLAWVEQFF. The nucleotide sequence reads as follows: TGTGCCTGGAGGACGGGACTAGCGTGGGTAGAGCAGTTCTTC.